This T cell receptor beta chain was sequenced for a study of radiotherapy plus CTLA-4 blockade in lung cancer. Across the whole study: Objective responses were documented in around 20% of patients, with disease control in around 31%.

Concerning this clone itself: The antigen is undetermined.

Study-level results: An expansion of tumor-derived TCR clones occurred in blood after radiotherapy plus ipilimumab. Reports identified early blood T cell clone dynamics, with interferon-beta, as the best response predictor.

Only in-frame clones appear in the TCRdb table, and some are missing; sequencing was by immunoSEQ multiplex PCR. This table holds roughly 90,000 clones, 82% found once. Ipilimumab CTLA-4 blockade and focal radiation were given to patients with chemo-refractory metastatic non-small-cell lung cancer. The V end lost 6 bases, the J end lost 0 bases, and 11 bases lay between the germline ends. The CDR3 extends over 15 amino acids. CDR1 MNHNS and CDR2 SASEGT come from the germline V gene. This clonotype was obtained from a human donor with non-small cell lung cancer that progressed on radiotherapy plus ipilimumab. The rearrangement links TRBV6-1 to TRBJ1-4, with D uncertain. Specimen: peripheral blood, collected from a patient treated with radiotherapy plus ipilimumab. The chain's CDR3 is CASSDHEATNEKLFF. CDR3 nucleotide sequence: TGTGCCAGCAGCGACCATGAAGCAACTAATGAAAAACTGTTTTTT.